This T cell receptor beta chain emerged from a study of blood T cell repertoires in COVID-19 (dated by TCRdb to the early 2020s). For the wider study: The collaborator samples originated in the United States, Italy and Spain and spanned the acute and convalescent phases of COVID-19. Where available, HLA class I and class II types were taken from metadata supplied by the sample provider and were not determined by assay-based typing. Samples were obtained from the ongoing ImmuneRACE study (first 160 participants) and from 950 to 1,500 subjects provided by 6 global collaborators. The prospective study material was composed of cDNA or gDNA derived from T cells, B-cell-depleted T cells, or PBMCs. The dataset comprised deeply sampled blood TCRbeta repertoires from subjects exposed to, actively infected with, or recovered from COVID-19. A freely available public database, intended as a resource for researchers studying the immune response to SARS-CoV-2, is where the repertoires were released. The sample metadata nearly always contained a de-identified subject ID, COVID-19 status, age in years and sex. Beyond this particular receptor, the publication reports: The quantity of clinical and demographic metadata differed by source and by participant and was supplied without curation.

The germline V gene supplies CDR1 SGHRS and CDR2 YFSETQ. V is clipped by 1 base and J by 3 bases, and the sequence between their germline boundaries is 14 bases long. Spanning cysteine to phenylalanine, the CDR3 consists of 16 amino acids. Only the CDR3 DNA stays, 48 bases, in frame from base 1. The immunoSEQ Assay, a bias-controlled multiplex PCR, was used to amplify TCRbeta CDR3 regions from genomic DNA. Turning to the authors' computational methods: Nucleated cell counts per sample were estimated from amplification of reference gene primers within the assay. Sequence reads were collapsed and filtered to measure the absolute abundance of every unique TCRbeta CDR3 rearrangement. For each sample, productive Simpson clonality was calculated as the square root of Simpson's diversity index over productive rearrangements. TCRdb took over this immuneACCESS table, retaining in-frame rearrangements with V and J assigned. Such tables are incomplete; in checked studies, under half of the missing clones stem from an unresolved V gene, and the remainder is unexplained. Clonal size and the V and J genes are those of that table, whereas D and trimming came from the DNA. This sample has roughly 55,000 clones in its table, and 60% to 80% of those were observed once. The top ten clonotypes cover around 3.5% of the sample.

Whole blood was collected in K2EDTA tubes by collaborating institutions according to the institutions' own protocols. For TCRbeta analysis, collaborator samples were shipped as frozen whole blood, as isolated PBMCs, or as DNA extracted from either sample type. This clone was observed a single time. What this receptor recognizes is not known. Base qualities are not provided; no much larger clone lies one nucleotide away. The sequencing sample was made of peripheral blood. Here the chain combines TRBV5-1 and TRBJ2-1; a tentative D call is TRBD2 (6 bases match). The receptor was isolated from a man aged 55 to 70 with acute or convalescent COVID-19. CDR3 region: CASSLSGRGNYNEQFF. The bases are TGCGCCAGCAGCTTGAGTGGGCGGGGTAACTACAATGAGCAGTTCTTC. Supplemented by the reference TRBV5-1 and TRBJ2-1 proteins around the CDR3, the complete variable domain is KAGVTQTPRYLIKTRGQQVTLSCSPISGHRSVSWYQQTPGQGLQFLFEYFSETQRNKGNFPGRFSGRQFSNSRSEMNVSTLELGDSALYLCASSLSGRGNYNEQFFGPGTRLTVL.